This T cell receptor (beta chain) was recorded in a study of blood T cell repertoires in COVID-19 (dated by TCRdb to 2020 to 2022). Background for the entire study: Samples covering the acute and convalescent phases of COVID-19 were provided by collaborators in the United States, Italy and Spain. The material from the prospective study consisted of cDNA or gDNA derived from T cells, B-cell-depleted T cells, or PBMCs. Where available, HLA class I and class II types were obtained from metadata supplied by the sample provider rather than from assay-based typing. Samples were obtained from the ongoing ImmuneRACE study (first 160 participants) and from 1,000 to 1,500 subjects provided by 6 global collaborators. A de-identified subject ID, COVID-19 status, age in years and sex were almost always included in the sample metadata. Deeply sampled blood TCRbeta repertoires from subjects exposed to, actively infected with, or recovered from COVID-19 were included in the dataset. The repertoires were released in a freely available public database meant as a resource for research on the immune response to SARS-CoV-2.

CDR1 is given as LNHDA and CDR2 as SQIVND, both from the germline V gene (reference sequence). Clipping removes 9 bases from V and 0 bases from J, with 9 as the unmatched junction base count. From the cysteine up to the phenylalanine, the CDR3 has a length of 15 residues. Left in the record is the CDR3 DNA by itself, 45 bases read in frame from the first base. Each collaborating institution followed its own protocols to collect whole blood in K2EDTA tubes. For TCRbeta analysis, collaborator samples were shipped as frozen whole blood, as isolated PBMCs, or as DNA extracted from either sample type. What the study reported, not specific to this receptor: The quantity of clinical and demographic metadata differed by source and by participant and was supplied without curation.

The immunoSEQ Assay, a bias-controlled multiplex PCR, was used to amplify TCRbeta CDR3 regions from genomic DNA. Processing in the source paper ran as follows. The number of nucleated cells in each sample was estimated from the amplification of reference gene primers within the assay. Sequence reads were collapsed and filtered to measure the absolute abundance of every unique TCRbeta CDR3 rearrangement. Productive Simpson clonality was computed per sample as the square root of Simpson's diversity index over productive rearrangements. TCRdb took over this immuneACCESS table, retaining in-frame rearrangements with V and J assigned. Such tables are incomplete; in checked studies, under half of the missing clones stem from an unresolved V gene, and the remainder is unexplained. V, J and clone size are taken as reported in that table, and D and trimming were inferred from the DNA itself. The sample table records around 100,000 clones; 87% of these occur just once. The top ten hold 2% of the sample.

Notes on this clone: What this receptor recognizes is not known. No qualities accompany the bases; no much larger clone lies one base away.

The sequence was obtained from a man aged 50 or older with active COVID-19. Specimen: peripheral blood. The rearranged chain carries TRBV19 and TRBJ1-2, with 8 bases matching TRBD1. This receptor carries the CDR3 CASADRVVSNYGYTF. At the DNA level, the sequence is TGTGCCAGCGCGGACAGGGTAGTTTCTAACTATGGCTACACCTTC.